This T cell receptor (beta chain) came from a study of identical twins. Study findings and constraints: Models predicted less out-of-frame TCR alpha sharing in monozygotic twins than was found.

This CDR3 has 16 residues. Germline-derived CDR1 and CDR2 are SGHDT and YYEEEE. V dropped 4 bases and J dropped 2; count of bases not matched to a gene: 4. In this sample, this clonotype turned up a few times. As yet, its antigen is unknown. TCRdb redid the calling of the 5' RACE reads with MiXCR, one entry per CDR3 protein. The sample consists of approximately 190,000 distinct CDR3 sequences, more than 15% of them appearing once. The sample was also linked to a second study, of T cells expressing NK-cell markers. That study reports: Each of roughly six donors carried dominant NKG2C+ clonotypes accounting for roughly 1.0-7.0% of CD8+ T cells. Expanded clones of NKG2C+ T cells had an unclear HCMV specificity.

This TCR derives from a woman aged 18-30 years in good health. Material: CD8+ T cells sorted from blood. The gene calls are TRBV5-6 and TRBJ2-1; TRBD2 matches at 12 bases. For the CDR3, the DNA is TGTGCCAGCAGCCCAAGACTAGCGGGGGCCTACAATGAGCAGTTCTTC. It encodes CASSPRLAGAYNEQFF.